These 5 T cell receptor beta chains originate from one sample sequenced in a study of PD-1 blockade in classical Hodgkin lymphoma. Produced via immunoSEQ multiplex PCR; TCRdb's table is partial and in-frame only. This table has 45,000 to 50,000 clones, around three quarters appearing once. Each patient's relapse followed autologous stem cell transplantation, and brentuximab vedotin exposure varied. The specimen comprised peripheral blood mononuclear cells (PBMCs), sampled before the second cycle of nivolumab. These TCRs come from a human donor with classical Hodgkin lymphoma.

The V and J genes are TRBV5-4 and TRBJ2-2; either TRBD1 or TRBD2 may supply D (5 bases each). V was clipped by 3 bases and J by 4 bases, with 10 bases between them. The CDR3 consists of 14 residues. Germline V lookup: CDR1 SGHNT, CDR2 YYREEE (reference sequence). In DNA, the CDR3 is TGTGCCAGCAGCTCCATTGGGGGCACCGGGGAGCTGTTTTTT. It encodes CASSSIGGTGELFF.

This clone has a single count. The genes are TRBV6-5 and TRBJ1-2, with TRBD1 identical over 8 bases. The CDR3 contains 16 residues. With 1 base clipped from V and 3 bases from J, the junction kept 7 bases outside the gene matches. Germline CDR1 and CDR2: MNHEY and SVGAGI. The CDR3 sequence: CASSYFFPTGDYGYTF. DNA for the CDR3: TGTGCCAGCAGTTACTTTTTCCCGACAGGGGACTATGGCTACACCTTC.

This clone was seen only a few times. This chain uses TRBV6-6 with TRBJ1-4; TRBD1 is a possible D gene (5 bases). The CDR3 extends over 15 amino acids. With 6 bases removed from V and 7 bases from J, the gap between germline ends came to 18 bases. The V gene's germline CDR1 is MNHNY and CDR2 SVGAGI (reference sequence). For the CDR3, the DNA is TGTGCCAGCAGGGGAGGGACCGGGGCTTCTGAAAAACTGTTTTTT. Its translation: CASRGGTGASEKLFF.

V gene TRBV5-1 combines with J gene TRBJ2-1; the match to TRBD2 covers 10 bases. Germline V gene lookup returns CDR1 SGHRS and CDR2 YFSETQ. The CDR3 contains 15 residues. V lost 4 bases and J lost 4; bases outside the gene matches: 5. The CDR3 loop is CASSQTSGLYNEQFF. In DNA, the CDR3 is TGCGCCAGCAGCCAGACTAGCGGGCTTTACAATGAGCAGTTCTTC.

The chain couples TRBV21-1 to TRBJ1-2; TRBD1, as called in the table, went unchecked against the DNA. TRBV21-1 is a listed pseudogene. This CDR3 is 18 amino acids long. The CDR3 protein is CASSKRDGQGALDGGYTF. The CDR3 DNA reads TGTGCCAGCAGCAAAAGGGATGGACAGGGGGCGTTAGATGGTGGCTACACCTTC.